This T cell receptor (beta chain) was sequenced in a study of neoadjuvant anti-PD-1 for oral cavity cancer (dated by TCRdb to the early 2020s). Describing the broader study: Three to four biweekly doses of nivolumab at 3 mg/kg were mostly administered to patients before curative-intent surgical resection. Under RECIST 1.1, patients with complete response, partial response or stable disease were classed as responders, and patients with progression were classed as non-responders. Patients who did not progress were given a fourth nivolumab dose at about day 43 and had definitive surgical resection on days 50-56. A roughly 30% response rate was observed in the parent correlative cohort, in which around 12 patients were included.

On the study overall, not on this receptor specifically: A higher pretreatment blood Treg/Th17 ratio correlated with both higher pretreatment blood TCRbeta clonality and lower post-treatment tumor TCRbeta clonality. After neoadjuvant nivolumab, non-responders showed significantly higher T cell clonality (Gini index) in PBMCs than responders did. Only a few patients per response group were included in the TCR analyses, and larger cohorts for validation were called for by the authors.

In regard to this clone: The antigen it recognizes is unknown. No base quality values were provided; no much bigger clone lies one nucleotide off.

For deep sequencing, PBMC libraries mostly used around 480 ng of input genomic DNA, with six replicates for each sample. The immunoSEQ hsTCRbeta kit was used to prepare TCRbeta libraries according to the manufacturer's instructions. The finished libraries were brought together in one pool at 3 to 3.5 nM, which was then read using an Illumina NovaSeq 6000 S4 flow cell. Regarding the original processing steps: The immunoSEQ Analyzer was used for raw data preprocessing and quality control. The analysis was restricted to productive rearrangements, with each unique CDR3 amino acid sequence defining a clonotype. Repertoire clonality was estimated as the Gini-Simpson index, which was calculated using the R package tcR. Student's t test was used to compare Gini indices, and Pearson correlation was used to assess associations with tumor size change. TCRdb limited this immuneACCESS table to in-frame rearrangements with V and J called. A share of clones is missing; checked studies link under half to unresolved V genes, and the rest is unexplained. D and trimming come from the DNA, and the V and J calls and clone size come from that table. The sample includes around 67,000 clones, with approximately 87% observed a single time. The ten largest clones take up 2.5% to 3% of the sample.

The sample's time point label, in plain terms: after neoadjuvant nivolumab, at surgical resection. None of the patients had received prior systemic or radiation treatment, and all were newly diagnosed with stage II-IVA oral cavity squamous cell carcinoma. Everyone in the cohort had locally advanced, HPV-negative oral cavity squamous cell carcinoma. Peripheral blood mononuclear cells were analyzed directly, without maintenance or expansion in culture. Samples came from a longitudinal correlative study of a single-arm phase II trial of neoadjuvant nivolumab in oral cavity squamous cell carcinoma. Genomic DNA-based TCRbeta sequencing was performed on subject-matched pre- and post-treatment PBMCs and tumors from three responders and three non-responders. Peripheral blood mononuclear cells were collected before nivolumab treatment and again after treatment, at the time of surgery. Genomic DNA was isolated from PBMCs using the Maxwell RSC DNA from Cells kit.

The CDR3 holds 14 amino acids from the cysteine to the phenylalanine. Only the CDR3 part of the read is kept: 42 bases, read in frame from the first base. For CDR1 and CDR2, the germline V gene lists MNHNS and SASEGT. V is cut by 4 bases and J by 4 bases, and the space between the germline ends is 12 bases. The sequencing here drew on PBMCs, taken after nivolumab (anti-PD-1) treatment. The chain employs TRBV6-1 and TRBJ2-3, and the D gene may be TRBD2, 5 bases matching. This clonotype was obtained from a person aged 35 to 85 with oral cavity squamous cell carcinoma. CDR3 sequence: CASSGQGGADTQYF. The nucleotide sequence reads TGTGCCAGCAGTGGGCAAGGAGGCGCAGATACGCAGTATTTT.